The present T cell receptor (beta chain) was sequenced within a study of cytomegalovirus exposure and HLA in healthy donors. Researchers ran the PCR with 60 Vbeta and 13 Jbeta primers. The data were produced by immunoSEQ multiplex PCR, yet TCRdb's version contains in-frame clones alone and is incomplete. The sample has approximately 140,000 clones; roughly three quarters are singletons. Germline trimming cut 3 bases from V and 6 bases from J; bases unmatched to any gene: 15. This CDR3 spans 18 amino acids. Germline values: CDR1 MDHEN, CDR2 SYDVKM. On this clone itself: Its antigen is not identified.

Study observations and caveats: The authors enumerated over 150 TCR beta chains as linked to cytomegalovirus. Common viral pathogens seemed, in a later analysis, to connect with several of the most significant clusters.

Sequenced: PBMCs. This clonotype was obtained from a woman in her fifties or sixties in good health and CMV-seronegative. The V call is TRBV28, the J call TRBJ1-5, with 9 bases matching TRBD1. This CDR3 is CASSFFGDRVEIIQPQHF. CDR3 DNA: TGTGCCAGCAGTTTCTTTGGGGACAGGGTAGAGATAATTCAGCCCCAGCATTTT.